This T cell receptor (beta chain) was obtained from a study of cytomegalovirus exposure and HLA in healthy donors. Amplification used 60 Vbeta primers and 13 Jbeta primers. Only in-frame clones appear in the TCRdb table, and some are missing; sequencing was by immunoSEQ multiplex PCR. The table shows a few hundred thousand clones, with roughly 91% occurring only once. The CDR3 runs to 15 residues. With V trimmed by 5 bases and J by 4 bases, 3 bases remained unmatched. CDR1 and CDR2 (germline): SGHAT, FQNNGV. The clonotype comes from a girl aged 2-10 years in good health and CMV-seronegative. The genes are TRBV11-2 and TRBJ1-5; 12 nucleotides match TRBD1. The sequenced sample consisted of PBMCs. CDR3 sequence reads: CASSPGQGANQPQHF. CDR3 nucleotides: TGTGCCAGCAGCCCGGGACAGGGGGCAAATCAGCCCCAGCATTTT.